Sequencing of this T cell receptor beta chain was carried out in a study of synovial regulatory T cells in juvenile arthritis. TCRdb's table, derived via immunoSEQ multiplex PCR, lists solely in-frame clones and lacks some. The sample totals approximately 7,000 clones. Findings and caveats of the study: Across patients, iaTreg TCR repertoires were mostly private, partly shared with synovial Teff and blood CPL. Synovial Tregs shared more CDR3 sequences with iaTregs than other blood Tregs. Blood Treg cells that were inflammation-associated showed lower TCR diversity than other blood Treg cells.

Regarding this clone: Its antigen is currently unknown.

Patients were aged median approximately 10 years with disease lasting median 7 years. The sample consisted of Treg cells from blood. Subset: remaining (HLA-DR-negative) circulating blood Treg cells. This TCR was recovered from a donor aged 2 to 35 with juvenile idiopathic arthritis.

The CDR3: CASSVLVGGGELFF. The chain is built from TRBV9 and TRBJ2-2; the D call from TCRdb, TRBD2, cannot be confirmed without DNA. Germline V CDR1 and CDR2: SGDLS, YYNGEE. This CDR3 contains 14 residues. No DNA sequence is on record. Together with reference TRBV9 and TRBJ2-2, the CDR3 gives the full variable domain: DSGVTQTPKHLITATGQRVTLRCSPRSGDLSVYWYQQSLDQGLQFLIQYYNGEERAKGNILERFSAQQFPDLHSELNLSSLELGDSALYFCASSVLVGGGELFFGEGSRLTVL.